These 6 T cell receptor beta chains were sequenced from one sample in a study of blood T cells in healthy people across ages. The use of a sample-barcoded 5' primer and a J-beta primer mix characterized a second PCR of roughly 7 to 11 cycles. TCRdb reprocessed the 5' RACE reads with MiXCR, giving one entry per CDR3 protein. The profile shows nearly 1 million distinct CDR3 sequences, just over 50% of them singletons. The sample comprised blood. The source is a woman in her sixties or seventies in good health.

This clonotype showed up just a few times. This chain links TRBV7-6 with TRBJ2-7, with D possibly matching TRBD2 (5 bases). V lost 5 bases to trimming and J lost 1 base, with 18 bases between them. The CDR3 runs 16 residues. CDR1 SGHVS and CDR2 FNYEAQ come from the germline V gene. In DNA, the CDR3 is TGTGCCAGCAGCCCATCGGGGATGAGGTTTTCCTACGAGCAGTACTTC. This sequence encodes CASSPSGMRFSYEQYF.

V usage is TRBV6-5 and J usage is TRBJ1-4, with 8 bases matching TRBD1. Trimming cost V 6 bases and J 9 bases; bases outside gene matches: 12. Germline V lookup: CDR1 MNHEY, CDR2 SVGAGI. CDR3 size: 15 residues. The DNA for the CDR3 is TGTGCCAGCAGCCCTGGACAGGGAGGTCTACAAAAACTGTTTTTT. Its protein product is CASSPGQGGLQKLFF.

The V and J genes are TRBV20-1 and TRBJ2-3; 7 bases map to TRBD2. V dropped 4 bases and J dropped 7; count of bases not matched to a gene: 5. Germline values: CDR1 DFQATT, CDR2 SNEGSKA (reference sequence). CDR3 length equals 12 residues. In DNA form, the CDR3 reads TGCAGTGCTACTCGACTAGCAAATACGCAGTATTTT. This translates into CSATRLANTQYF.

This chain connects TRBV20-1 to TRBJ2-5, with 13 nucleotides matching TRBD2. Germline V gene lookup returns CDR1 DFQATT and CDR2 SNEGSKA (reference sequence). After removal of 5 bases from V and 11 bases from J, the junction contained 17 bases not matched to a gene. CDR3 length: 16 residues. The CDR3, as DNA: TGCAGTGCTCTCAGTCGGACTAGCGGGAGTTTCGTTGAGCAGTACTTC. Its protein is CSALSRTSGSFVEQYF.

The V and J genes are TRBV20-1 and TRBJ1-4; TRBD1 matches at 7 bases. Germline V gives CDR1 DFQATT, CDR2 SNEGSKA (reference sequence). V lost 4 bases and J lost 0; bases outside the gene matches: 5. The CDR3 has 15 amino acids. The CDR3 spells CSATGGAATNEKLFF. The CDR3, as DNA: TGCAGTGCTACAGGGGGGGCCGCAACTAATGAAAAACTGTTTTTT.

CDR3 DNA sequence: TGTGCCACCAGCCGAATGGGGACCCGCGAAGAGACCCAGTACTTC. This gives the protein CATSRMGTREETQYF. The V and J genes are TRBV15 and TRBJ2-5, with D possibly being TRBD1 or TRBD2 (5 bases each). The CDR3 is made up of 15 amino acids. The germline gives CDR1 LNHNV, CDR2 YYDKDF (reference sequence). Trimming stripped 5 bases from V and 3 bases from J, with 16 bases between.